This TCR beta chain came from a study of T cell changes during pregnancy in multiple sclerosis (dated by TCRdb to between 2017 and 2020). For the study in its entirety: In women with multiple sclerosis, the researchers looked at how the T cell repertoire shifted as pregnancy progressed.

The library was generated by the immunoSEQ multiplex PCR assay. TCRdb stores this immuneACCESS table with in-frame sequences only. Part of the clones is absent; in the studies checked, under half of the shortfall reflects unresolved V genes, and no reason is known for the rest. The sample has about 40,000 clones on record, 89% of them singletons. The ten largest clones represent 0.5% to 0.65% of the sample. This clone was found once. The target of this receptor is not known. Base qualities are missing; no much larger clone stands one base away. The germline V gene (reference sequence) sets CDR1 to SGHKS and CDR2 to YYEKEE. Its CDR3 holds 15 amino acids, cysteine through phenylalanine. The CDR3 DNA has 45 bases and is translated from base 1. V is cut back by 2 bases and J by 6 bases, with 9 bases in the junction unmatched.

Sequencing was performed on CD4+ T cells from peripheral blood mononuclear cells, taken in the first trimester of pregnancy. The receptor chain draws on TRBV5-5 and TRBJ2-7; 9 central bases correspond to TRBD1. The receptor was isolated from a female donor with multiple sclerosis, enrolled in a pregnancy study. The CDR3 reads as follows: CASSFDGTGRLEQYF. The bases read TGTGCCAGCAGCTTTGATGGGACAGGGCGACTCGAGCAGTACTTC.